This TCR beta chain was captured in a study of cytomegalovirus exposure and HLA in healthy donors. The study, taken as a whole, reports: Testing in vitro showed a few CMV-associated chains specific for CMV antigens.

Unrecorded immune exposures were likely, despite nominal health at sampling. PCR amplification relied on 60 Vbeta primers (plus 13 Jbeta primers). In the original workflow: In a later analysis, the count reached some 73 million unique TCR beta chains, with 10 million to 14 million shared. Data came from immunoSEQ multiplex PCR; TCRdb stores just in-frame clones and leaves some out. The V and J calls and clone size were taken over from that table, and D and trimming were inferred from the DNA. The sample lists about 180,000 clones, approximately 80% seen once, with around 5% in the top ten. For this clone: The antigen remains unidentified.

Trimming stripped 7 bases from V and 2 bases from J, with 18 bases between. The CDR3 totals 15 residues. Germline CDR1 reads LNHDA; CDR2 reads SQIVND (reference sequence). This clonotype was obtained from a man aged 18 to 29 in good health and CMV-seronegative. This rearrangement joins TRBV19 to TRBJ2-7, with D possibly being TRBD1 (6 bases). Sequenced: PBMCs. CDR3 DNA: TGTGCCAGTAAGGAACGGGACACACTCACCTACGAGCAGTACTTC. Amino acid sequence: CASKERDTLTYEQYF.